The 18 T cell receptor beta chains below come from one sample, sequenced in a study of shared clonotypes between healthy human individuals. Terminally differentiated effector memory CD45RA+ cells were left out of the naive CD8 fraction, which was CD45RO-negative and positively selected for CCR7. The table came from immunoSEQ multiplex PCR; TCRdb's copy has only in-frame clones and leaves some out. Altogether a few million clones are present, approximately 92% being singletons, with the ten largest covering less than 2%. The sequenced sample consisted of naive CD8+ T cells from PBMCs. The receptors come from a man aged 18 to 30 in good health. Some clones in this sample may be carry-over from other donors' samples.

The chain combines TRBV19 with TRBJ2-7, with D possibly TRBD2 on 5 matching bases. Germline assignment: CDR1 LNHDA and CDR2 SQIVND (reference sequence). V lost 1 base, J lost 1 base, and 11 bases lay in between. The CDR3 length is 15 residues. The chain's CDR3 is CASSIAGVPSYEQYF. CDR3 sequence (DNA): TGTGCCAGTAGTATAGCCGGGGTACCTTCCTACGAGCAGTACTTC.

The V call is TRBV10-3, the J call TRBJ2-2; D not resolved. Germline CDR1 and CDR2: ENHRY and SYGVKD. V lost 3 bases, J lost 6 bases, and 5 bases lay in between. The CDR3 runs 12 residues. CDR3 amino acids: CAISDYSGELFF. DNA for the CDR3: TGTGCCATCAGTGATTACTCCGGGGAGCTGTTTTTT.

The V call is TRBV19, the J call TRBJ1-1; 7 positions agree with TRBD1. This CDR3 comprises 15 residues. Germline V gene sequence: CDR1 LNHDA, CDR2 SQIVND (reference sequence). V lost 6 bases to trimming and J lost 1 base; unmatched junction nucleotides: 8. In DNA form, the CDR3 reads TGTGCCAGTAGCTGGGGACAGACTTCGAACACTGAAGCTTTCTTT. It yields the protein CASSWGQTSNTEAFF. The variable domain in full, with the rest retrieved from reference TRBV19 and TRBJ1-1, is DGGITQSPKYLFRKEGQNVTLSCEQNLNHDAMYWYRQDPGQGLRLIYYSQIVNDFQKGDIAEGYSVSREKKESFPLTVTSAQKNPTAFYLCASSWGQTSNTEAFFGQGTRLTVV.

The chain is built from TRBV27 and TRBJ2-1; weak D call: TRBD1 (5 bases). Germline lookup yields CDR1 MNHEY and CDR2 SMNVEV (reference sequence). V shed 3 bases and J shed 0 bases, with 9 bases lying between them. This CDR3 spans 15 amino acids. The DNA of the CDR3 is TGTGCCAGCAGTTTCATAGGGGCCTCCTACAATGAGCAGTTCTTC. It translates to CASSFIGASYNEQFF.

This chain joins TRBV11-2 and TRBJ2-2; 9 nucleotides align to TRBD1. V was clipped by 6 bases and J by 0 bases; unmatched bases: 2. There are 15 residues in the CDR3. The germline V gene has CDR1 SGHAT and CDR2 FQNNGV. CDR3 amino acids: CASSRQGANTGELFF. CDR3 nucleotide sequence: TGTGCCAGCAGTCGACAGGGGGCGAACACCGGGGAGCTGTTTTTT.

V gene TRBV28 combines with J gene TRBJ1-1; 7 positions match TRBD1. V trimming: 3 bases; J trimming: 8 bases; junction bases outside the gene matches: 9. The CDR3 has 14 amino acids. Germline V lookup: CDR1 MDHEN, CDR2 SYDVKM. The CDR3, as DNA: TGTGCCAGCAGTTTCCCGGGACAGAGATTAGAAGCTTTCTTT. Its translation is CASSFPGQRLEAFF.

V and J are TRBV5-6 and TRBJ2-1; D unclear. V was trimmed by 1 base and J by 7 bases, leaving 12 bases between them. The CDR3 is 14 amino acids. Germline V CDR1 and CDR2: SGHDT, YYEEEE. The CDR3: CASSLTLMRNEQFF. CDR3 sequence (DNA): TGTGCCAGCAGCTTGACACTAATGAGGAATGAGCAGTTCTTC.

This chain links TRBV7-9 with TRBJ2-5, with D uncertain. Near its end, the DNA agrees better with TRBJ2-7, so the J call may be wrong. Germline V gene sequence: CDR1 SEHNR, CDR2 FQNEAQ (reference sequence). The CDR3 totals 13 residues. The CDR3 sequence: CASSLAPTYEQYF. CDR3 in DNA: TGTGCCAGCAGCTTAGCCCCAACCTACGAGCAGTACTTC.

The CDR3 DNA reads as TGTGCCAGCAGTTTAGGGGCCGGAGCCTACGAGCAGTACTTC. The encoded protein is CASSLGAGAYEQYF. The rearrangement uses TRBV28 and TRBJ2-7; D may be TRBD1 (5 bases). The germline V gene encodes CDR1 MDHEN and CDR2 SYDVKM. The length of the CDR3 is 14 residues. V was clipped by 2 bases and J by 2 bases, with 10 bases between them.

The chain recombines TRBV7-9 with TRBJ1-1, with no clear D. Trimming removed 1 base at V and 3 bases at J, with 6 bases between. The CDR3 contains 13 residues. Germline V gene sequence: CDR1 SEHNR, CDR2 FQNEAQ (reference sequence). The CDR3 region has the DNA TGTGCCAGCAGCTTAGTGGCGTACACTGAAGCTTTCTTT. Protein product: CASSLVAYTEAFF.

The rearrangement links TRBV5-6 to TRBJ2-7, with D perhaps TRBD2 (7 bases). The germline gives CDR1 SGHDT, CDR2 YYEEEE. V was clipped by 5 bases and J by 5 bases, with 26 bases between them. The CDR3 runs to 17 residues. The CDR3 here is CASRLAPWGGQLHEQYF. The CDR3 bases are TGTGCCAGCAGACTAGCTCCGTGGGGGGGCCAGCTCCACGAGCAGTACTTC.

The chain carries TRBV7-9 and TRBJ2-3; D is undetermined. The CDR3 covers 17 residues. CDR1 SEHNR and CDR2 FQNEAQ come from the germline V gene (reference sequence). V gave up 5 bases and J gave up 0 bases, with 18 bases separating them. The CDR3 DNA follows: TGTGCCAGCAGCGGATTCGCCCCAGCGTTTAGCACAGATACGCAGTATTTT. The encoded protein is CASSGFAPAFSTDTQYF.

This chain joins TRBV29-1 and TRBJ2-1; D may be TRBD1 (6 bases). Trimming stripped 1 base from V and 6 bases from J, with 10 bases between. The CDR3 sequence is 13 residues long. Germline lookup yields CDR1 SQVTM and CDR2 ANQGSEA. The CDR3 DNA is TGCAGCGTTGAAGGGGGGACATTCAATGAGCAGTTCTTC. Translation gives CSVEGGTFNEQFF.

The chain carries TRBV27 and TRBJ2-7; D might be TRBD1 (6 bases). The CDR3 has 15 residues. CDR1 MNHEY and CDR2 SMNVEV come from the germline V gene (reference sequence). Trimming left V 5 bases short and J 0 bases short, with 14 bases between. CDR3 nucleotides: TGTGCCAGCAGTCGCCGCCGGGACACCTCCTACGAGCAGTACTTC. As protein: CASSRRRDTSYEQYF.

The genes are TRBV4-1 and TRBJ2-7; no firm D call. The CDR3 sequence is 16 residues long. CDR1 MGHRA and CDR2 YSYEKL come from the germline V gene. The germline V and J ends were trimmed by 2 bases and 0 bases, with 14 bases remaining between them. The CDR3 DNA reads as TGCGCCAGCAGCCAATCCGGATTTCCTTCCTCCTACGAGCAGTACTTC. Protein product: CASSQSGFPSSYEQYF.

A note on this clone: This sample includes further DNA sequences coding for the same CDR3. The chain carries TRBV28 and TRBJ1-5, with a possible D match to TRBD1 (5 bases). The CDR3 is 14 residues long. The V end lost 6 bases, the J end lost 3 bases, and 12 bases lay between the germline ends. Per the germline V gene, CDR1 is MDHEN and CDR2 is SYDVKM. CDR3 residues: CASSLRGLNQPQHF. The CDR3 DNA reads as TGTGCCAGCAGCCTCCGGGGCCTCAATCAGCCCCAGCATTTT.

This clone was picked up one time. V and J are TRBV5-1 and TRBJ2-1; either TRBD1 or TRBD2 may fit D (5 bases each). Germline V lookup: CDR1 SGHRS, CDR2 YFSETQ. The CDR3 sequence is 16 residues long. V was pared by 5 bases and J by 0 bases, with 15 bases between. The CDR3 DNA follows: TGCGCCAGCAGTCGAGGGACGGGGAGCTCCTACAATGAGCAGTTCTTC. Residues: CASSRGTGSSYNEQFF.

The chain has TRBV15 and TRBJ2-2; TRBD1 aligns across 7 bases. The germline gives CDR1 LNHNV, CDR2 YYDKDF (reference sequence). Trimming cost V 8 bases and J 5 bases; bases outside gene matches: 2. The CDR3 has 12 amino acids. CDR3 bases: TGTGCCACCCGGGACAGAACCGGGGAGCTGTTTTTT. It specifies CATRDRTGELFF.